This section outlines one T cell receptor beta chain sequence together with its context. This clone's antigen is unknown. Nothing much larger sits one base from this clone, and base qualities are not available. Reading the label with the study, this specimen's time point is: baseline before first vaccination. Samples from vaccinated people were obtained from the UK trials COV001 and COV002, which included a single-blind randomized controlled phase 2/3 trial of AZD1222 (ChAdOx1 nCoV-19) in healthy adults. Trial participant PBMC samples were collected at day 0 and day 28 after the second dose for TCRbeta chain sequencing. V and J are truncated by 10 bases and 0 bases respectively, leaving an intervening sequence of 15 bases. The CDR3 holds 15 amino acids from the cysteine to the phenylalanine. Of the read, only the CDR3 DNA is kept; its 45 bases are in frame from base 1. According to the germline V gene (reference sequence), CDR1 reads WNHNN and CDR2 reads SYGVQD.

The entry originates in a study of T cell responses to AZD1222 COVID-19 vaccine (dated by TCRdb to 2020 to 2023). Concerning the study at large: AZD1222 recipients whose second dose came at about 4 weeks and those whose second dose came at about 12 weeks were combined into one group, since spike-specific TCR depth and breadth did not differ between the two schedules. A total of over 230 trial participants underwent TCR sequencing, of whom roughly 210 had received two doses of AZD1222 and some 25 had received two doses of the MenACWY control vaccine. Trial participants were enrolled into age subgroups of 18-55, 56-69 and 70-plus years, which contained 148, 28 and 57 TCR-sequenced participants, respectively.

General study outcomes and caveats: In the small 56-69-year group, the increase in depth fell short of significance, most likely because of low power. Participants were mostly white British, with more females than males. The authors suggested clonal diversity may have been underestimated. Reportedly, close to half of the unique spike-specific TCRs recognized epitopes lying outside the regions that are mutated in the B.1.351 and B.1.1.7 variants. Because no day 14 peak-response samples were available, the repertoires could be characterized only after the peak T cell response. After two AZD1222 doses, both the breadth and the depth of spike-specific TCRs were significantly higher than at day 0 and than in MenACWY recipients. Only 5 to 7 AZD1222 recipients were SARS-CoV-2 seropositive at baseline, limiting conclusions about previously exposed vaccinees. The whole spike protein was spanned by vaccine-associated CD4 TCRs, and dominant responses were seen in regions 160-218 and 743-854.

The CDR3 regions of human TCRbeta chains were subjected to immunosequencing. Per the original workflow: Repertoire TCRs were matched against a reference library of SARS-CoV-2-specific TCRs generated with the MIRA antigen-specificity platform. Breadth was defined as the fraction of unique TCRs that were SARS-CoV-2-associated, and depth was defined as the fraction of total T cells that were SARS-CoV-2-associated. Using the MIRA data, every spike-specific TCR was mapped to the spike region that the TCR reacted to and assigned to either a CD4 or a CD8 class. Log10-transformed breadth and depth values were compared by one-way ANOVA with Sidak's multiple comparisons tests. The clones in this table, taken by TCRdb from immuneACCESS, are in-frame only. Not every clone is retained; where verified, under half of the shortfall comes from an unresolved V gene, and the cause of the rest is unknown. The V and J calls and clone size are taken from that table; D and trimming were inferred from the DNA. The sample yields under 130,000 clones; about four fifths were counted once. The leading ten clones occupy about 5% of the sample.

The clonotype was recovered from an adult in good health. This material consisted of peripheral blood, taken on day 0 of AZD1222 vaccination. The sequence joins TRBV10-1 to TRBJ2-2, with TRBD1 tentatively as D gene (6 bases match). The nucleotide sequence reads as follows: TGCGCCACTTTCCCCGGGACACCGAACACCGGGGAGCTGTTTTTT. Protein translation: CATFPGTPNTGELFF.